The 30 T cell receptor beta chains listed next were all sequenced from one sample in a study of tumor and adjacent non-tumor tissue in lung cancer. Three rounds of nested PCR, following a modified ARM-PCR protocol, produced the TCRbeta library. TCRdb reprocessed the multiplex PCR reads via MiXCR and lists one record per CDR3 protein. The profile shows 55,000 to 75,000 distinct CDR3 sequences, roughly 60% of them singletons. No cell sorting was done before RNA was extracted from the tissue. Sequenced material: lung tumor tissue. These receptors were collected from a man over 45 with non-small cell lung cancer.

Note on this clonotype: A much larger clone lies a single base off, so this may be a read error. This sequence joins TRBV6-1 and TRBJ2-2; D gene unclear. The CDR3 extends over 17 amino acids. Germline CDR1 and CDR2: MNHNS and SASEGT. The CDR3 coding sequence is TGTGCCAGCAATGAAAGGGCCCTAGAGAGGAACACCGGGGAGCTGTTTTTT. Amino acids: CASNERALERNTGELFF.

Notes on this clonotype: The conserved phenylalanine or tryptophan normally closing the CDR3 is absent here, so this likely arose from a read error. CDR3 protein: CSGPRAGTQYL. The CDR3 region has the DNA TGCAGTGGCCCCAGGGCGGGGACGCAGTATTTA. This rearrangement joins TRBV20-1 to TRBJ2-3; possible D gene TRBD2, 6 bases. V shed 7 bases and J shed 9 bases, with 14 bases lying between them. This CDR3 region has 11 residues. The germline V gene encodes CDR1 DFQATT and CDR2 SNEGSKA (reference sequence).

This rearrangement joins TRBV20-1 to TRBJ2-3, with D unclear. In germline, CDR1 is DFQATT, CDR2 SNEGSKA (reference sequence). The V end lost 1 base, the J end lost 1 base, and 12 bases lay between the germline ends. The CDR3 covers 15 residues. CDR3 amino acids: CSARGRLDRTDTQYF. CDR3 DNA sequence: TGCAGTGCTAGAGGGCGGCTAGATCGCACAGATACGCAGTATTTT.

Turning to this clonotype: The junction shows a germline mismatch at one end, possibly a read error. This chain links TRBV4-1 with TRBJ2-7; D might be TRBD1 (6 bases). CDR3 length: 21 residues. Looked up from germline, CDR1 is MGHRA and CDR2 is YSYEKL. The CDR3 region is CASNQDPSLRDYRVSSYEQCF. The CDR3 DNA follows: TGCGCCAGCAACCAAGATCCATCCCTTCGAGATTACAGGGTATCCTCCTACGAGCAGTGCTTC.

Note on this clonotype: The CDR3 does not end in the conserved phenylalanine or tryptophan, so this is likely a read error. The gene calls are TRBV29-1 and TRBJ2-7; 9 nucleotides align to TRBD1. The CDR3 has 14 amino acids. Germline V gene sequence: CDR1 SQVTM, CDR2 ANQGSEA. Trimming removed 6 bases from V and 4 bases from J; junction bases left unmatched: 10. This CDR3 is CSVRTGGASYEQYL. Here the CDR3 DNA reads TGCAGCGTCAGAACAGGGGGCGCCTCATACGAGCAGTACTTG.

The gene calls are TRBV2 and TRBJ2-1, with no clear D. Trimming pared 11 bases from V and 7 bases from J, leaving 21 bases between. The CDR3 runs to 14 residues. Germline CDR1 and CDR2: SNHLY and FYNNEI. The CDR3 reads CACILRAALNEQFF. The DNA of the CDR3 is TGTGCCTGCATCCTAAGGGCAGCTTTGAATGAGCAGTTCTTC.

On this clonotype: This could be a read error, since a much larger clone is one nucleotide away. V is TRBV6-1 and J is TRBJ2-3, with D possibly being TRBD2 (5 bases). The ends were cut back, 8 bases at V and 6 bases at J, with 18 bases in the middle. Germline-derived CDR1 and CDR2 are MNHNS and SASEGT. The CDR3 has 14 amino acids. The CDR3 spells CASPRDPVLDTQYF. The DNA for the CDR3 is TGTGCCAGCCCCCGGGATCCAGTTCTGGATACGCAGTATTTT.

The chain uses TRBV27 and TRBJ2-7; D might be TRBD1 (6 bases). V shed 7 bases and J shed 4 bases, with 17 bases lying between them. The CDR3 runs 14 residues. Germline lookup yields CDR1 MNHEY and CDR2 SMNVEV (reference sequence). CDR3 bases: TGTGCCAGCACGGGACATGGAAGCAGGTACGAGCAGTACTTC. Translation gives CASTGHGSRYEQYF.

This clonotype is judged medium-sized (0.01 to 0.1%). The chain carries TRBV11-2 and TRBJ2-7; D call uncertain. In germline, CDR1 is SGHAT, CDR2 FQNNGV. This CDR3 is built from 12 residues. V was cut by 0 bases and J by 4 bases, with 4 bases left in between. The CDR3 nucleotides are TGTGCCAGCAGCTTAGATAGGTACGAGCAGTACTTC. Protein sequence: CASSLDRYEQYF.

This clonotype was observed a single time. Mismatch with germline at one junction end may stem from a read error. V usage is TRBV5-1 and J usage is TRBJ2-5; no definite D call. The CDR3 consists of 14 residues. The germline gives CDR1 SGHRS, CDR2 YFSETQ. The CDR3 coding sequence is TGCGCCAGCAGCTTGGACGCGGTAGGAGAGACTCAGTACTTC. Translated, it gives CASSLDAVGETQYF.

The rearrangement uses TRBV20-1 and TRBJ2-2; 9 nucleotides match TRBD1. CDR1 and CDR2 from the germline V gene are DFQATT and SNEGSKA (reference sequence). The CDR3 is 14 amino acids. V shed 5 bases and J 0 bases; nucleotides not matched to a gene: 1. CDR3 in DNA: TGCAGTGCTCGGACAGGGGCGAACACCGGGGAGCTGTTTTTT. It codes for CSARTGANTGELFF.

As for this clonotype: The junction shows a germline mismatch at one end, possibly a read error. The chain recombines TRBV11-1 with TRBJ1-1; the match to TRBD1 covers 8 bases. Germline assignment: CDR1 SGHAT and CDR2 FQDESV (reference sequence). This CDR3 has 13 residues. The CDR3 reads CASCPGTGDESFF. CDR3 bases: TGTGCCAGCTGCCCCGGGACAGGCGATGAATCTTTCTTT. The full variable domain, rest sourced from reference TRBV11-1 and TRBJ1-1, is EAEVAQSPRYKITEKSQAVAFWCDPISGHATLYWYRQILGQGPELLVQFQDESVVDDSQLPKDRFSAERLKGVDSTLKIQPAELGDSAMYLCASCPGTGDESFFGQGTRLTVV.

On this clonotype itself: This may be a read error: a much more frequent sequence differs by one nucleotide. V is TRBV12-3 or TRBV12-4 and J is TRBJ1-4; D is perhaps TRBD1 (5 bases). Trimming took 7 bases from V and 6 from J, leaving 15 bases between them. The CDR3 totals 14 residues. Written as DNA, the CDR3 is TGTGCCAGCACCACTACAGGCTACGATGAAAAACTGTTTTTT. This sequence encodes CASTTTGYDEKLFF.

This clonotype has a count of ten or more. V gene TRBV6-1 combines with J gene TRBJ2-4; the D is unclear. This CDR3 spans 12 amino acids. Trimming shortened V by 3 bases and J by 7 bases, and 7 bases separated the two germline ends. Per the germline V gene, CDR1 is MNHNS and CDR2 is SASEGT. This CDR3 reads CASSERPNIQYF. CDR3 sequence (DNA): TGTGCCAGCAGTGAGAGGCCCAACATTCAGTACTTC.

This clonotype was seen repeatedly, ten times or more. The chain uses TRBV5-1 and TRBJ2-7, with D possibly being TRBD1 (5 bases). The CDR3 contains 14 residues. The germline V and J ends were trimmed by 0 bases and 1 base, with 8 bases remaining between them. Germline-derived CDR1 and CDR2 are SGHRS and YFSETQ. The CDR3 nucleotides are TGCGCCAGCAGCTTGGTAGGGGCGTCCTACGAGCAGTACTTC. Translating it yields CASSLVGASYEQYF.

About this clonotype itself: The CDR3 ends on some other residue instead of the conserved phenylalanine or tryptophan, so this is likely a read error. V is TRBV11-2 and J is TRBJ2-7; D call uncertain. CDR1 is SGHAT, CDR2 FQNNGV, per germline. This CDR3 is built from 13 residues. The CDR3 DNA sequence: TGTGCCAGCAGCTTAGGGGGTTGCTACAAGCAGTACTTA. This codes for CASSLGGCYKQYL.

In this sample, this clonotype turned up a few times. A much larger clone differs by one base, so this may be a read error. The chain is built from TRBV28 and TRBJ2-1, with 12 nucleotides matching TRBD2. Germline CDR1 and CDR2: MDHEN and SYDVKM. There are 17 residues in the CDR3. CDR3: CANSSELAGGRYNEQFF. In DNA, the CDR3 is TGTGCCAACAGTTCAGAACTAGCGGGGGGCAGGTACAATGAGCAGTTCTTC.

This clonotype was counted at least ten times. This chain connects TRBV7-9 to TRBJ1-2; 7 nucleotides match TRBD1. Trimming removed 3 bases from V and 2 bases from J; junction bases left unmatched: 6. Germline V gives CDR1 SEHNR, CDR2 FQNEAQ (reference sequence). The CDR3 loop spans 15 amino acids. The CDR3 DNA follows: TGTGCCAGCAGCTTGGAGGAGACAGGGAACTATGGCTACACCTTC. As protein: CASSLEETGNYGYTF.

The chain joins TRBV30 to TRBJ1-6; 9 positions match TRBD1. The CDR3 is made up of 14 amino acids. J lost 9 bases, V lost 4 bases, and 7 bases had no gene match. CDR1 is GTSNPN and CDR2 is SVGIG in the germline V gene (reference sequence). The CDR3 spells CAWMFGTGFSPLHF. The CDR3 DNA is TGTGCCTGGATGTTCGGGACAGGGTTTTCACCCCTCCACTTT.

Worth noting for this clonotype: Relative to the germline gene, one junction end is altered; a read error may explain this. The CDR3 protein is CASSLNFCGANTGELLF. CDR3 sequence (DNA): TGCGCCAGCAGTCTGAATTTTTGTGGAGCCAACACCGGGGAGCTGCTTTTT. V gene TRBV23-1 combines with J gene TRBJ2-2; D possibly corresponds to TRBD2 (5 bases). TRBV23-1 is assigned to the ORF class and has an uncertain function. CDR3 size: 17 residues.

The rearrangement uses TRBV2 and TRBJ2-1; no firm D call. The V gene lost 8 bases and the J gene lost 8 bases, with 13 bases spanning the gap. The CDR3 contains 12 residues. Germline values: CDR1 SNHLY, CDR2 FYNNEI. CDR3 DNA: TGTGCCAGCGGTTACCGGGCCGATGAGCAGTTCTTC. It yields the protein CASGYRADEQFF.

In regard to this clonotype: A read error may produce the germline difference seen at one junction end. The chain employs TRBV10-3 and TRBJ1-2, with 7 bases matching TRBD1. Per the germline V gene, CDR1 is ENHRY and CDR2 is SYGVKD. The CDR3 runs to 15 residues. The CDR3 DNA reads as TGTGTCATCAGTGTCAAAGGACAGGCCGCGGATGGCTACACCTTC. Translation gives CVISVKGQAADGYTF.

Concerning this clonotype itself: One end of the junction varies from germline; a read error may be responsible. The CDR3 is CSVDRRQDEQCF. For the CDR3, the DNA is TGCAGCGTTGACAGGAGACAAGACGAGCAGTGCTTC. The chain uses TRBV29-1 and TRBJ2-7; D gene ambiguous. The CDR3 runs 12 residues. Germline CDR1 is SQVTM and CDR2 is ANQGSEA.

On this clonotype itself: Since no conserved phenylalanine or tryptophan closes the CDR3, a read error is the likely cause. The chain carries TRBV13 and TRBJ2-6, with a possible D match to TRBD1 (6 bases). CDR3 length equals 18 residues. The ends were cut back, 4 bases at V and 4 bases at J, with 20 bases in the middle. Per germline, CDR1 PRHDT and CDR2 FYEKMQ (reference sequence). CDR3 nucleotide sequence: TGTGCCAGCAGCTCTACTTACTTCAGGGGATTCGGGGCCAACGTCCTGACTTCC. Amino acids: CASSSTYFRGFGANVLTS.

This clonotype was seen ten or more times. The chain uses TRBV12-3 or TRBV12-4 and TRBJ2-1, with 9 bases fitting TRBD2. V dropped 3 bases and J dropped 5; count of bases not matched to a gene: 5. CDR3 length: 15 amino acids. The CDR3 DNA sequence: TGTGCCAGCAGTTTCTCAGCGGGAGGTCACAATGAGCAGTTCTTC. Translation gives CASSFSAGGHNEQFF.

In this sample, this clonotype turned up many times. V gene TRBV5-1 combines with J gene TRBJ2-5; D may be TRBD2 (5 bases). The germline V gene encodes CDR1 SGHRS and CDR2 YFSETQ. V was cut by 1 base and J by 7 bases, with 17 bases left in between. CDR3 length equals 15 residues. CDR3 coding DNA: TGCGCCAGCAGCTTGCTCGGTCCGGGATCAGGGACCCAGTACTTC. This encodes CASSLLGPGSGTQYF.

Concerning this clonotype itself: A much larger clone differs from this one at a single base, so this may be a read error. The chain employs TRBV5-5 and TRBJ1-1; D is unclear. In germline, CDR1 is SGHKS, CDR2 YYEKEE (reference sequence). CDR3 length: 15 amino acids. Trimming removed 0 bases at V and 1 base at J, with 10 bases between. In DNA form, the CDR3 reads TGTGCCAGCAGCTTGGAGGGCAGACCGAACACTGAAGCTTTCTTT. It codes for CASSLEGRPNTEAFF.

This clonotype was counted many times. This chain uses TRBV5-1 with TRBJ1-1; D uncertain. The V end was cut by 0 bases, the J end by 1 base, with 4 bases between. CDR3 size: 13 residues. The germline V gene has CDR1 SGHRS and CDR2 YFSETQ. The chain's CDR3 is CASSLDPNTEAFF. The DNA for the CDR3 is TGCGCCAGCAGCTTGGATCCGAACACTGAAGCTTTCTTT.

This clonotype occurred a few times. The CDR3 region is CASSKTDGDYSNQPQHF. In DNA form, the CDR3 reads TGTGCCAGTAGTAAGACAGATGGAGACTATAGCAATCAGCCCCAGCATTTT. The rearrangement uses TRBV19 and TRBJ1-5; tentative D call: TRBD1 (5 bases). V was cut by 4 bases and J by 0 bases, with 16 bases left in between. CDR1 is LNHDA and CDR2 is SQIVND in the germline V gene (reference sequence). The CDR3 is 17 residues long.

To note about this clonotype: A clone one base away is much larger, so this may be a read error. The chain combines TRBV28 with TRBJ1-3; the D gene is possibly TRBD1 (5 bases). The CDR3 is 15 residues long. Germline-derived CDR1 and CDR2 are MDHEN and SYDVKM. CDR3 protein: CANSSITGAGNTIYF. The CDR3 DNA reads as TGTGCCAACAGTTCAATAACGGGGGCTGGAAACACCATATATTTT.